The clone carrying this TCR beta chain was seen a single time. No antigen is known for it. The sample comes from a study of siplizumab effects on memory and regulatory T cells. Study-wide points: Naive T cell populations appeared to exhibit greater diversity than memory cells and appeared to be major alloresponse contributors. In controls, roughly 25% of mappable alloreactive CD4+ clones were Treg-derived on average, versus 68.8% with siplizumab.

Sequencing was performed with immunoSEQ multiplex PCR; in TCRdb, only in-frame clones are kept and a portion is missing. Here the sample spans some 100,000 clones, roughly 95% being singletons. Sequenced unstimulated subsets in three donor pairs: CD4+ naive, CD4+ memory, CD8+ naive, CD8+ effector memory, CD8+ TEMRA. Trimming pared 3 bases from V and 4 bases from J, leaving 6 bases between. The CDR3 runs 13 residues. Germline V lookup: CDR1 SGHAT, CDR2 FQDESV (reference sequence). Sequenced: naive CD4+ T cells sorted from blood. The rearrangement uses TRBV11-1 and TRBJ2-2; D not certain. The origin of this receptor is a human donor in good health. The CDR3 loop reads CASSFRSTGELFF. CDR3 coding DNA: TGTGCCAGCAGCTTCCGCAGCACCGGGGAGCTGTTTTTT.